These 7 T cell receptor beta chains came from one sample sequenced in a study of blood T cells in healthy people across ages. The authors ran a second PCR of roughly 7 to 11 cycles using a sample-barcoded 5' primer and a J-beta primer mix. TCRdb independently ran MiXCR on the 5' RACE reads; one entry per CDR3 protein. This table has around 900,000 distinct CDR3 sequences, roughly 47% appearing once. Sequences were obtained from blood. The receptor set was obtained from a woman between 55 and 75 years old in good health.

The rearrangement joins TRBV4-1 to TRBJ2-4; the match to TRBD1 covers 7 bases. Losses at the gene ends were 4 bases for V and 13 bases for J; bases not matched to a gene: 10. The CDR3 totals 13 residues. The germline V gene has CDR1 MGHRA and CDR2 YSYEKL. The CDR3 DNA is TGCGCCAGCAGCCGATGGACAGGTGCGGAGCAGTACTTC. It yields the protein CASSRWTGAEQYF.

This clonotype was recorded a few times. The rearrangement joins TRBV4-3 to TRBJ2-4; maybe TRBD2 (6 bases). The DNA matches TRBJ2-5 better at its end, which makes the J call doubtful. This CDR3 contains 15 residues. Germline CDR1 LGHNA, CDR2 YSLEER. The CDR3: CASSHYLTSQETQYF. In DNA, the CDR3 is TGCGCCAGCAGCCATTATTTAACTAGCCAGGAGACCCAGTACTTC.

Comment on this clonotype: One junction end does not reproduce the germline sequence, and a read error may be involved. The V gene is TRBV9, the J gene TRBJ2-3, with D possibly being TRBD1 or TRBD2 (6 bases each). This CDR3 is 16 amino acids long. Germline values: CDR1 SGDLS, CDR2 YYNGEE. The CDR3 region has the DNA TGTGCCAGCAGCAGGGGGGCCCTCACTGACACAGATACGCGGTATTTT. Its protein product is CASSRGALTDTDTRYF.

The table lists this clonotype with a few counts. This chain joins TRBV7-2 and TRBJ1-5, with unresolved D. The V end lost 2 bases, the J end lost 5 bases, and 16 bases lay between the germline ends. CDR1 and CDR2 (germline): SGHTA, FQGNSA. CDR3 length: 16 amino acids. The CDR3 bases are TGTGCCAGCAGCTTAACGTACCGCACATCGGATCAGCCCCAGCATTTT. It specifies CASSLTYRTSDQPQHF.

The CDR3 loop reads CANFHEQFF. CDR3 DNA: TGTGCCAACTTCCATGAGCAGTTCTTC. The chain links TRBV6-1 to TRBJ2-1; no clear D. Trimming took off 10 bases at V and 8 bases at J, with 6 bases between the two ends. Germline CDR1 and CDR2: MNHNS and SASEGT. The CDR3 contains 9 residues.

A word on this clonotype: One end of the junction varies from germline; a read error may be responsible. V usage is TRBV7-2 and J usage is TRBJ2-6; 7 bases map to TRBD2. CDR3 length: 15 amino acids. Germline CDR1 reads SGHTA; CDR2 reads FQGNSA. CDR3 in amino acids: CASRSRLAGANVLTF. The CDR3 nucleotides are TGTGCCAGCAGGTCGAGACTAGCTGGGGCTAACGTCCTGACTTTC.

The chain uses TRBV4-2 and TRBJ2-7; D ambiguous. Trimming stripped 3 bases from V and 1 base from J, with 7 bases between. CDR1 and CDR2 from the germline V gene are LGHNA and YNFKEQ. The length of the CDR3 is 13 residues. The CDR3: CASSQELSYEQYF. The CDR3 DNA follows: TGTGCCAGCAGCCAGGAACTATCCTACGAGCAGTACTTC.